A selection of T cell receptor beta chains follows, all from one sample in a study of blood T cell repertoires in COVID-19. The data were produced by immunoSEQ multiplex PCR, yet TCRdb's version contains in-frame clones alone and is incomplete. The data contain 250,000 or so clones, over 70% of them singletons. Sample: peripheral blood. The receptors were gathered from a woman older than 75 with acute or convalescent COVID-19. CDR3s include the opening cysteine and the closing phenylalanine or tryptophan. Fields, in order: V gene, D gene, J gene, clone size, CDR3 protein, CDR3 DNA. A D gene is named only where the DNA matches it firmly. Expanded clones get a size class; other rows say once, few or many, or leave the size out.

TRBV30,TRBD1,TRBJ1-2,.,CASTRPGTGFDYGYTF,TGTGCCTCAACAAGGCCCGGGACAGGGTTCGACTATGGCTACACCTTC
TRBV7-9,.,TRBJ1-3,few,CASSLGATSGNTIYF,TGTGCCAGCAGCTTAGGGGCAACCTCTGGAAACACCATATATTTT
TRBV6-5,TRBD1,TRBJ2-3,.,CASRPGGLGADTQYF,TGTGCCAGCAGACCAGGGGGTTTGGGGGCAGATACGCAGTATTTT
TRBV4-1,.,TRBJ1-5,.,CASSQEGRADQPQHF,TGCGCCAGCAGCCAAGAAGGCAGGGCGGACCAGCCCCAGCATTTT
TRBV18,TRBD1,TRBJ2-7,.,CASSPASGTVTYEQYF,TGTGCCAGCTCACCAGCTTCCGGGACAGTAACCTACGAGCAGTACTTC
TRBV6-5,.,TRBJ1-3,few,CASSSQGGTIYF,TGTGCCAGCAGTTCCCAAGGGGGTACCATATATTTT
TRBV7-8,TRBD1,TRBJ1-2,.,CASSPDAYSGGTGGYTF,TGTGCCAGCAGCCCAGACGCCTACTCAGGGGGCACGGGTGGCTACACCTTC
TRBV30,TRBD1,TRBJ1-2,.,CARDPGTGIPNYGYTF,TGTGCCCGTGACCCCGGGACAGGGATTCCCAACTATGGCTACACCTTC
TRBV21-1,.,TRBJ1-2,.,CASSRIDKVGPGYTF,TGTGCCAGCAGCCGAATAGACAAGGTGGGGCCGGGCTACACCTTC
TRBV18,.,TRBJ1-2,.,CASSPEQGANYGYTF,TGTGCCAGCTCACCAGAGCAGGGTGCAAACTATGGCTACACCTTC
TRBV19,.,TRBJ1-3,.,CASSTREAGNTIYF,TGTGCCAGTAGTACGAGGGAGGCTGGAAACACCATATATTTT
TRBV10-3,.,TRBJ1-6,once,CAISELAGNLHF,TGTGCCATCAGTGAGTTGGCAGGGAACCTCCACTTT
TRBV28,.,TRBJ1-5,few,CASSTSGTGDRPQHF,TGTGCCAGCAGTACTTCCGGGACGGGGGATCGGCCCCAGCATTTT
TRBV27,TRBD1,TRBJ1-1,.,CASSVTGANTEAFF,TGTGCCAGCAGTGTCACAGGGGCGAACACTGAAGCTTTCTTT
TRBV7-9,.,TRBJ1-1,.,CASSRSGFEAFF,TGTGCCAGCAGCAGGAGCGGGTTTGAAGCTTTCTTT
TRBV6-6,TRBD1,TRBJ2-2,.,CASTQTGGTGELFF,TGTGCCAGCACCCAGACAGGGGGAACCGGGGAGCTGTTTTTT
TRBV29-1,.,TRBJ2-1,few,CSAPTYNEQFF,TGCAGCGCCCCCACCTACAATGAGCAGTTCTTC
TRBV19,TRBD1,TRBJ2-2,.,CATSPGQGLITGELFF,TGTGCCACCAGTCCGGGACAGGGTCTAATCACCGGGGAGCTGTTTTTT
TRBV15,TRBD1,TRBJ1-1,.,CATSPPGTANTEAFF,TGTGCCACCAGCCCCCCCGGGACAGCAAACACTGAAGCTTTCTTT
TRBV2,TRBD1,TRBJ1-1,few,CASSGDRQGLYTEAFF,TGTGCCAGCAGCGGGGACAGACAGGGTTTGTACACTGAAGCTTTCTTT
TRBV18,.,TRBJ1-1,few,CASSQSAPGGGTEAFF,TGTGCCAGCTCACAGAGCGCCCCCGGGGGGGGAACTGAAGCTTTCTTT
TRBV19,TRBD1,TRBJ2-1,.,CASSIRGQGTYNEQFF,TGTGCCAGTAGTATTCGCGGACAGGGAACATACAATGAGCAGTTCTTC
TRBV7-8,.,TRBJ2-3,.,CASSTTDTQYF,TGTGCCAGCAGCACTACAGATACGCAGTATTTT
TRBV28,TRBD1,TRBJ2-5,.,CASRRQGGETQYF,TGTGCCAGCAGAAGACAGGGCGGAGAGACCCAGTACTTC
TRBV30,.,TRBJ2-3,.,CAWSVPRGAQYF,TGTGCCTGGAGTGTACCCAGGGGCGCGCAGTATTTT
TRBV3-1/TRBV3-2,.,TRBJ2-2,.,CASSQGAVGELFF,TGTGCCAGCAGCCAAGGGGCAGTCGGGGAGCTGTTTTTT
TRBV3-1/TRBV3-2,TRBD2,TRBJ2-3,.,CASSRGGADTQYF,TGTGCCAGCAGCCGCGGGGGAGCAGATACGCAGTATTTT
TRBV7-2,TRBD1,TRBJ2-1,.,CASSLIRTGGGEQFF,TGTGCCAGCAGCTTAATCCGGACAGGGGGCGGTGAGCAGTTCTTC
TRBV6-5,TRBD2,TRBJ2-2,.,CASATGTSGTGELFF,TGTGCCTCCGCGACCGGGACTAGTGGAACCGGGGAGCTGTTTTTT
TRBV12-3/TRBV12-4,.,TRBJ1-5,.,CASRREGVQPQHF,TGTGCCAGCAGACGGGAGGGGGTTCAGCCCCAGCATTTT
TRBV27,TRBD1,TRBJ2-7,.,CASSLYRGSLSEQYF,TGTGCCAGCAGTTTATACAGGGGCTCGTTGTCGGAGCAGTACTTC
TRBV20-1,TRBD1,TRBJ1-1,.,CSASDGTANTEAFF,TGCAGTGCTAGTGACGGGACAGCGAACACTGAAGCTTTCTTT
TRBV2,.,TRBJ2-2,.,CASSLTQNTGELFF,TGTGCCAGCAGTCTGACACAGAACACCGGGGAGCTGTTTTTT
TRBV5-1,TRBD2,TRBJ2-1,.,CASSNQLAGGSLNEQFF,TGCGCCAGCAGCAACCAACTAGCGGGAGGGTCCTTAAATGAGCAGTTCTTC
TRBV7-8,.,TRBJ1-6,.,CASSNGQFYNSPLHF,TGTGCCAGCAGCAACGGACAGTTTTATAATTCACCCCTCCACTTT
TRBV4-3,TRBD1,TRBJ1-5,.,CASSQDAVYRGVFQPQHF,TGCGCCAGCAGCCAAGATGCGGTGTACAGGGGAGTCTTTCAGCCCCAGCATTTT
TRBV12-3/TRBV12-4,TRBD1,TRBJ1-2,.,CASSLQGGGYTF,TGTGCCAGCAGTCTACAGGGGGGTGGCTACACCTTC
TRBV10-2,.,TRBJ1-3,.,CASQGTSGNTIYF,TGCGCCAGCCAAGGGACATCTGGAAACACCATATATTTT
TRBV10-3,TRBD1,TRBJ1-2,.,CAISESGGTAYGYTF,TGTGCCATCAGTGAGTCGGGCGGGACAGCCTATGGCTACACCTTC
TRBV6-5,TRBD1,TRBJ1-5,.,CASRTDRVGEPQHF,TGTGCCAGCAGAACGGACAGGGTTGGGGAGCCCCAGCATTTT
TRBV7-9,.,TRBJ1-5,.,CASSLHLQGRNQPQHF,TGTGCCAGCAGCTTGCACCTACAGGGTCGGAATCAGCCCCAGCATTTT
TRBV7-2,.,TRBJ1-5,once,CASSHRGQFNQPQHF,TGTGCCAGCAGTCATCGCGGACAGTTCAATCAGCCCCAGCATTTT
TRBV4-3,.,TRBJ2-5,.,CASSHPGYQETQYF,TGCGCCAGCAGTCACCCAGGGTACCAAGAGACCCAGTACTTC
TRBV5-1,.,TRBJ2-2,.,CASSPKQGNTGELFF,TGCGCCAGCAGCCCCAAACAGGGTAACACCGGGGAGCTGTTTTTT
TRBV5-1,.,TRBJ2-7,.,CASSLAAGDYEQYF,TGCGCCAGCAGCTTGGCCGCAGGGGACTACGAGCAGTACTTC
TRBV18,.,TRBJ1-3,few,CASSPGQLQTNTIYF,TGTGCCAGCTCACCCGGACAGTTACAGACAAACACCATATATTTT
TRBV19,TRBD1,TRBJ1-2,.,CATNGQGQGYTF,TGTGCTACTAATGGACAGGGACAAGGCTACACCTTC
TRBV2,TRBD1,TRBJ1-3,.,CASNRRGQGGSSGNTIYF,TGTGCCAGCAACCGACGGGGACAGGGGGGTAGCTCTGGAAACACCATATATTTT
TRBV7-9,.,TRBJ1-5,many,CASSSGQNSNQPQHF,TGTGCCAGCAGCTCCGGACAGAATAGCAATCAGCCCCAGCATTTT
TRBV7-2,.,TRBJ1-1,.,CASSLRWTANTEAFF,TGTGCCAGCAGTTTACGCTGGACTGCAAACACTGAAGCTTTCTTT
TRBV7-2,TRBD1,TRBJ1-1,.,CASSYVPDRATEAFF,TGTGCCAGCAGCTACGTACCCGACAGGGCCACTGAAGCTTTCTTT